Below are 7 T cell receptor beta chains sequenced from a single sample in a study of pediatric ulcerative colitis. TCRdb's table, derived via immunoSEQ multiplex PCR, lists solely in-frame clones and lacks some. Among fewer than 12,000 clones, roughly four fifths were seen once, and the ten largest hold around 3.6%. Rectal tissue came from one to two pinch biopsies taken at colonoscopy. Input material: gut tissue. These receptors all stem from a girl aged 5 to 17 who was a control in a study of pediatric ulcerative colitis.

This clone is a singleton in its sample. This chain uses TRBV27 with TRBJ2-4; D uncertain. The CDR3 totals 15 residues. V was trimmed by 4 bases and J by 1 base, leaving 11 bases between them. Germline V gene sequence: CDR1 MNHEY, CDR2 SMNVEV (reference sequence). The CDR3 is CASSSQMGAKNIQYF. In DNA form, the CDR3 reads TGTGCCAGCAGTTCCCAGATGGGCGCCAAAAACATTCAGTACTTC.

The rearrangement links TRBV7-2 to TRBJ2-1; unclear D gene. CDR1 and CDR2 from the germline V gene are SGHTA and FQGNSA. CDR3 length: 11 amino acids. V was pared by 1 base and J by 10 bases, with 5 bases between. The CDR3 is CASSLVEEQFF. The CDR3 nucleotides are TGTGCCAGCAGCTTAGTAGAAGAGCAGTTCTTC. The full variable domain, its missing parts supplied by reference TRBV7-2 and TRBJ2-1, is GAGVSQSPSNKVTEKGKDVELRCDPISGHTALYWYRQSLGQGLEFLIYFQGNSAPDKSGLPSDRFSAERTGGSVSTLTIQRTQQEDSAVYLCASSLVEEQFFGPGTRLTVL.

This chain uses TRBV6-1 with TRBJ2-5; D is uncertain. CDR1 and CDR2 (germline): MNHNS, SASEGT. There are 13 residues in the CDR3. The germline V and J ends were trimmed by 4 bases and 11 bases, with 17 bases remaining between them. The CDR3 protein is CASSVADRRSQYF. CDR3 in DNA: TGTGCCAGCAGTGTGGCGGACCGCCGGTCTCAGTACTTC.

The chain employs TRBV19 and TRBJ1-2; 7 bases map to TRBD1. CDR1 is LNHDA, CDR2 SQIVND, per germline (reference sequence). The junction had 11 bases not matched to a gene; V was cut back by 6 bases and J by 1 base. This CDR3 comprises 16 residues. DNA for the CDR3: TGTGCCAGTAGCACACTAGGGGACAGCCATAACTATGGCTACACCTTC. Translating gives CASSTLGDSHNYGYTF.

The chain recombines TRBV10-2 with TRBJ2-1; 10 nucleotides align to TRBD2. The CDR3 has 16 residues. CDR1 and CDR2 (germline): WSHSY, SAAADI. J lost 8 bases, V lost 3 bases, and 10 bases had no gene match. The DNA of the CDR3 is TGCGCCAGCAGTGAAAAGCGGGAGGGCCGGGGCGATGAGCAGTTCTTC. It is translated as CASSEKREGRGDEQFF.

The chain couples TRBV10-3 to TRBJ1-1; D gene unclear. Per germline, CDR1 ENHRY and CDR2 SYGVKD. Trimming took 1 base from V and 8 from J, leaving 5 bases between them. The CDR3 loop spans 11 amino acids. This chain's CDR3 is CAISEYTEAFF. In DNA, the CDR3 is TGTGCCATCAGTGAGTATACCGAAGCTTTCTTT.

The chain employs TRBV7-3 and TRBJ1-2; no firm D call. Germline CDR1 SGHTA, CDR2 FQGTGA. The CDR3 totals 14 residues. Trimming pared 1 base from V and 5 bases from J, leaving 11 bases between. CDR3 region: CASSLRGGEYGYTF. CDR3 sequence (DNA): TGTGCCAGCAGCTTAAGAGGCGGGGAATATGGCTACACCTTC.